This T cell receptor beta chain derives from a study of T cells in localized non-small cell lung cancer. Study findings and constraints: T cell clonality was highest in uninvolved adjacent lung, above tumor. Density of T cells in blood, when higher, went with longer overall survival.

The CDR3 loop spans 13 amino acids. V lost 1 base and J lost 3, with 6 bases in between. CDR1 is SGHTA and CDR2 is FQGNSA in the germline V gene. Using immunoSEQ multiplex PCR, the repertoire was profiled, and TCRdb retains in-frame clones only, with some absent. In the table there are tens of thousands of clones, roughly 87% of which are singletons. A few counts support this clone. The antigen remains unidentified. Sample: peripheral blood, taken before any cancer treatment. This TCR came from a man aged 35 to 69 with stage I squamous cell lung carcinoma. This chain links TRBV7-2 with TRBJ1-1; D unclear. The CDR3 DNA follows: TGTGCCAGCAGCTTAGAGACTGACACTGAAGCTTTCTTT. Its translation is CASSLETDTEAFF.